Listed below are T cell receptor beta chains from one sample, sequenced in a study of identical twins. TCRdb called the 5' RACE reads again in MiXCR, with one record for every CDR3 protein. The sample has roughly 700,000 distinct CDR3 sequences, over 8.5% seen once. A further study also used this sample, focusing on yellow fever vaccine responses in identical twins.

Sequences were obtained from PBMCs. All receptors derive from a woman in her late teens or twenties in good health. Each CDR3 is given with its conserved first and last residue. A D gene is named only where the DNA matches it firmly. Expanded clones are given a class, and other clones once, few, many or no size at all.

v_call,d_call,clone_size,j_call,cdr3_aa,cdr3_nt
TRBV4-1,-,few,TRBJ1-2,CASSQNRAYGYTF,TGCGCCAGCAGCCAAAACAGGGCCTATGGCTACACCTTC
TRBV11-2,-,-,TRBJ2-1,CASSLDGARGEQFF,TGTGCCAGCAGCTTAGATGGCGCCAGGGGTGAGCAGTTCTTC
TRBV7-9,TRBD1,few,TRBJ1-5,CASSIDRDNQPQHF,TGTGCCAGCAGCATTGACAGGGACAATCAGCCCCAGCATTTT
TRBV9,TRBD1,many,TRBJ1-1,CASSVVDRGITEAFF,TGTGCCAGCAGCGTAGTGGACAGGGGTATCACTGAAGCTTTCTTT
TRBV5-1,-,few,TRBJ2-5,CASSLIALETQYF,TGCGCCAGCAGCTTGATCGCATTGGAGACCCAGTACTTC
TRBV14,-,-,TRBJ2-1,CASSQGGFGAEQFF,TGTGCCAGCAGCCAAGGGGGTTTCGGGGCCGAGCAGTTCTTC
TRBV10-3,TRBD2,many,TRBJ2-3,CAISRLAGAGNTQYF,TGTGCCATCAGTAGACTAGCGGGGGCGGGGAATACGCAGTATTTT
TRBV15,TRBD1,many,TRBJ1-2,CATSGTGGYGYTF,TGTGCCACCAGCGGGACAGGGGGCTATGGCTACACCTTC
TRBV6-6,-,-,TRBJ2-3,CASSVRIGDTQYF,TGTGCCAGCAGTGTTCGGATAGGGGATACGCAGTATTTT
TRBV10-3,TRBD2,many,TRBJ2-5,CATLAKTSDEETQYF,TGTGCCACCCTAGCAAAGACTAGCGATGAGGAGACCCAGTACTTC
TRBV6-5,-,many,TRBJ2-2,CASSYSEGLGELFF,TGTGCCAGCAGTTACTCCGAGGGGCTGGGGGAGCTGTTTTTT
TRBV4-2,TRBD2,many,TRBJ2-1,CASSQERGLAGRVEQFF,TGTGCCAGCAGCCAAGAAAGGGGACTAGCGGGACGGGTGGAGCAGTTCTTC
TRBV27,-,few,TRBJ2-1,CASTQGYEQFF,TGTGCCAGCACCCAGGGCTACGAGCAGTTCTTC
TRBV20-1,-,-,TRBJ2-5,CSVRGQTQETQYF,TGCAGTGTCCGTGGACAGACGCAAGAGACCCAGTACTTC
TRBV16,-,-,TRBJ2-1,CASSQIGSNEQFF,TGTGCCAGCAGCCAAATCGGTAGCAATGAGCAGTTCTTC
TRBV6-4,TRBD2,few,TRBJ2-1,CASSDSVLAGGNEQFF,TGTGCCAGCAGTGACTCTGTACTAGCGGGAGGCAATGAGCAGTTCTTC
TRBV5-1,TRBD1,-,TRBJ2-7,CASSSRDRAEQYF,TGCGCCAGCAGCTCCAGGGACAGGGCGGAGCAGTACTTC
TRBV2,-,few,TRBJ2-1,CASSVDGFEQFF,TGTGCCAGCAGTGTTGACGGCTTCGAGCAGTTCTTC
TRBV6-6,TRBD2,-,TRBJ2-3,CATQRGGVDTQYF,TGTGCCACCCAGCGGGGGGGAGTAGATACGCAGTATTTT
TRBV6-4,-,-,TRBJ2-1,CASSLEGVRTEQFF,TGTGCCAGCAGTCTGGAAGGTGTTCGAACTGAGCAGTTCTTC
TRBV20-1,-,few,TRBJ1-5,CSAEQGVGQPQHF,TGCAGTGCGGAACAGGGCGTTGGTCAGCCCCAGCATTTT
TRBV4-1,-,-,TRBJ2-3,CASSQERVASDTQYF,TGCGCCAGCAGCCAAGAACGCGTGGCGTCAGATACGCAGTATTTT
TRBV6-1,TRBD2,many,TRBJ2-1,CASSSGGHPIYNEQFF,TGTGCCAGCAGTAGCGGGGGACACCCGATCTACAATGAGCAGTTCTTC
TRBV4-3,-,many,TRBJ2-7,CASSQVIRGIGEQYF,TGCGCCAGCAGCCAAGTCATCCGGGGGATAGGAGAGCAGTACTTC
TRBV7-6,TRBD1,few,TRBJ2-7,CASSSSPGQGASYEQYF,TGTGCCAGCAGCTCCTCCCCGGGTCAGGGGGCTTCCTACGAGCAGTACTTC
TRBV7-3,-,-,TRBJ2-1,CASSQDTYNEQFF,TGTGCCAGCAGCCAGGACACATACAATGAGCAGTTCTTC
TRBV11-1,-,-,TRBJ2-2,CASSLVPGDTGELFF,TGTGCCAGCAGCTTAGTCCCAGGGGACACCGGGGAGCTGTTTTTT
TRBV15,TRBD2,many,TRBJ2-2,CATSRHPGLQANTGELFF,TGTGCCACCAGCAGACATCCGGGACTACAGGCGAACACCGGGGAGCTGTTTTTT
TRBV29-1,TRBD2,many,TRBJ2-3,CSVTGTSESTDTQYF,TGCAGCGTCACTGGGACTAGCGAAAGCACAGATACGCAGTATTTT
TRBV3-1,-,-,TRBJ2-3,CASSQRTSGSQYF,TGTGCCAGCAGCCAACGTACTAGTGGGTCGCAGTATTTT
TRBV29-1,-,-,TRBJ2-2,CSVHRATGELFF,TGCAGCGTTCACAGGGCCACCGGGGAGCTGTTTTTT
TRBV27,TRBD1,-,TRBJ2-7,CASSIDRGGSSEQYF,TGTGCCAGCAGTATCGACAGGGGGGGGAGTAGCGAGCAGTACTTC
TRBV29-1,-,many,TRBJ2-1,CSVGQEPLWNEQFF,TGCAGCGTTGGACAGGAACCACTGTGGAATGAGCAGTTCTTC
TRBV6-5,-,few,TRBJ2-7,CASSRREGEQYF,TGTGCCAGCAGCCGGAGAGAAGGCGAGCAGTACTTC
TRBV27,-,-,TRBJ2-1,CASREVDEQFF,TGTGCCAGCAGAGAAGTAGATGAGCAGTTCTTC
TRBV12-3/TRBV12-4,-,many,TRBJ1-2,CASSLGERANYGYTF,TGTGCCAGCAGTTTAGGGGAGAGGGCTAACTATGGCTACACCTTC
TRBV27,-,-,TRBJ1-2,CASSLRGPPGYTF,TGTGCCAGCAGTCTGAGGGGACCGCCTGGCTACACCTTC
TRBV6-1,TRBD2,-,TRBJ2-3,CASSPRGTTLDTQYF,TGTGCCAGCAGCCCCCGCGGGACTACCCTGGATACGCAGTATTTT
TRBV4-3,-,few,TRBJ2-6,CASSRGAGANVLTF,TGCGCCAGCAGCCGGGGTGCTGGGGCCAACGTCCTGACTTTC
TRBV27,-,few,TRBJ2-1,CASSVEGTEQFF,TGTGCCAGCAGTGTCGAAGGGACTGAGCAGTTCTTC
TRBV5-5,-,few,TRBJ1-4,CASSPSGAREKLFF,TGTGCCAGCAGCCCGTCAGGGGCGCGGGAAAAACTGTTTTTT